The clone carrying this T cell receptor beta chain turned up a few times. The data belong to a study of PD-1 blockade in classical Hodgkin lymphoma. Produced via immunoSEQ multiplex PCR; TCRdb's table is partial and in-frame only. The repertoire holds about 6,800 clones, with approximately 80% as singletons. Patients all relapsed after autologous stem cell transplantation, and there was variation in brentuximab vedotin exposure. From thawed PBMCs, CD4+ T cells were purified using magnetic negative selection. The clonotype originates from a human donor with classical Hodgkin lymphoma. Sequencing was performed on CD4+ T cells from blood, taken at baseline.

The CDR3 sequence is CSVDDRLNTEAFF. In DNA form, the CDR3 reads TGCAGCGTAGATGACAGACTGAACACTGAAGCTTTCTTT. The chain is built from TRBV29-1 and TRBJ1-1; TRBD1 might be the D (5 bases). The CDR3 totals 13 residues. Trimming shortened V by 6 bases and J by 0 bases, and 11 bases separated the two germline ends. From germline, CDR1 is SQVTM and CDR2 ANQGSEA. Combining the CDR3 with reference TRBV29-1 and TRBJ1-1 gives the whole variable domain SAVISQKPSRDICQRGTSLTIQCQVDSQVTMMFWYRQQPGQSLTLIATANQGSEATYESGFVIDKFPISRPNLTFSTLTVSNMSPEDSSIYLCSVDDRLNTEAFFGQGTRLTVV.